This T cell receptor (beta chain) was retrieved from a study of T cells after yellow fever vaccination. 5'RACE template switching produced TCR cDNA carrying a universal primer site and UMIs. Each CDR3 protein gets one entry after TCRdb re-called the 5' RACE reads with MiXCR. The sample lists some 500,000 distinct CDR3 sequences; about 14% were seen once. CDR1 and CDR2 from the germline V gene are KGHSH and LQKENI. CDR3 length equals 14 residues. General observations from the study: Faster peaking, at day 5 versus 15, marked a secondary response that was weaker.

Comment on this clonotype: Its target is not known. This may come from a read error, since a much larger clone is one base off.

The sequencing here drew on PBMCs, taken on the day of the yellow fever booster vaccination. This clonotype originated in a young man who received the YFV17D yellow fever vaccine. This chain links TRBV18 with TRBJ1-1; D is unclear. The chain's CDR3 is CASSLSSGNTEDFF. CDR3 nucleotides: TGTGCCAGCTCATTATCCAGTGGAAACACTGAAGATTTCTTT.